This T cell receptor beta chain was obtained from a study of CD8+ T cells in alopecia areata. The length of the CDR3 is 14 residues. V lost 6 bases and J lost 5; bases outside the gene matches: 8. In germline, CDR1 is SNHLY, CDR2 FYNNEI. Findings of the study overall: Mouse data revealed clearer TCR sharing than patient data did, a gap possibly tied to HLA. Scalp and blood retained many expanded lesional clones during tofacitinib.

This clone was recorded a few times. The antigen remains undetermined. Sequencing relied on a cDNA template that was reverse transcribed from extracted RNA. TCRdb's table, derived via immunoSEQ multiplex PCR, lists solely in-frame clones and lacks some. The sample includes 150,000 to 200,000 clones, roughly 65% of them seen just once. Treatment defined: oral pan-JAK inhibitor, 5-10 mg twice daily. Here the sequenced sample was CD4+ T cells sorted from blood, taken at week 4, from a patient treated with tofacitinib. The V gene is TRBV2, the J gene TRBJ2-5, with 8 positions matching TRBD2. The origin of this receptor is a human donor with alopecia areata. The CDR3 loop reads CASSFGGARETQYF. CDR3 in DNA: TGTGCCAGCAGCTTCGGGGGGGCCAGGGAGACCCAGTACTTC.